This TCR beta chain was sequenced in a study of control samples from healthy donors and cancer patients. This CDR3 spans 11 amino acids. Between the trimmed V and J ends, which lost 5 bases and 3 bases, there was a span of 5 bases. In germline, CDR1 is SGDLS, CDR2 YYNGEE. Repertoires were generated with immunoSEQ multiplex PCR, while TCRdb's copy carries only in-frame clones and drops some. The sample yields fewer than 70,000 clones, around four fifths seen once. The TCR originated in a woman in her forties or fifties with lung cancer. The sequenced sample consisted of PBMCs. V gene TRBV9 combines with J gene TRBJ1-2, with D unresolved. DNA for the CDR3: TGTGCCAGCAGTTCATACTATGGCTACACCTTC. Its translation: CASSSYYGYTF.